Listed below are T cell receptor beta chains from one sample, sequenced in a study of early T cells in non-severe SARS-CoV-2 infection. Using its own MiXCR run on the 5' RACE reads, TCRdb lists one record per CDR3 protein. The sample has 60,000 to 90,000 distinct CDR3 sequences; approximately 16% are singletons. Sequenced sample: whole blood. These receptors came from an adult who was a healthcare worker with PCR-confirmed SARS-CoV-2 infection or an uninfected control (not recorded which). Both conserved end residues are part of each CDR3. D genes are given only for firm matches. A clone size is listed for some rows: how often the clone was seen (once, few, many), or a class if it is expanded.

j_call | v_call | d_call | clone_size | cdr3_nt | cdr3_aa
TRBJ1-4 | TRBV29-1 | . | . | TGCAGCGTTGAACCGGCAGGGGCAGGGAAACTGTTTTTT | CSVEPAGAGKLFF
TRBJ2-1 | TRBV18 | . | . | TGTGCCAGCTCACCGGGGAGCTCCTACAATGAGCAGTTCTTC | CASSPGSSYNEQFF
TRBJ2-7 | TRBV20-1 | TRBD2 | few | TGCAGTGCTAGACTAGCGGGATCATACGAGCAGTACTTC | CSARLAGSYEQYF
TRBJ2-7 | TRBV20-1 | TRBD1 | few | TGCAGTGCCGAGAGAACAGGGGTAGGGTCCTACGAGCAGTACTTC | CSAERTGVGSYEQYF
TRBJ2-7 | TRBV20-1 | TRBD1 | . | TGCAGTGCCACGGGACAGTCCTACGAGCAGTACTTC | CSATGQSYEQYF
TRBJ1-1 | TRBV4-1 | . | . | TGCGCCAGCAGCCAAGCCTGGGGGGGGCGCAACACTGAAGCTTTCTTT | CASSQAWGGRNTEAFF
TRBJ1-1 | TRBV7-2 | . | . | TGTGCCAGCAGCTTAGAAGGACGGTGGGCTTTCTTT | CASSLEGRWAFF
TRBJ1-4 | TRBV21-1 | . | few | TGTGTCCTCCCTGGCAGGTCGCCATTTTCTAATGAAAAACTGTTTTTT | CVLPGRSPFSNEKLFF
TRBJ1-2 | TRBV29-1 | TRBD1 | few | TGCAGCGTGGACAGGAACTATGGCTACACCTTC | CSVDRNYGYTF
TRBJ2-1 | TRBV10-2 | TRBD1 | . | TGCGCCAGCAGTACCGACAGGGAGATAAACAATGAGCAGTTCTTC | CASSTDREINNEQFF
TRBJ2-1 | TRBV11-2 | TRBD2 | . | TGTGCCAGCAGCTTAACTAGCGGGGGCAATGAGCAGTTCTTC | CASSLTSGGNEQFF
TRBJ2-1 | TRBV20-1 | TRBD2 | . | TGCAGTGCTAGATCCCTTGGGGCTACTAGCGGGAGGGTATCCTACAATGAGCAGTTCTTC | CSARSLGATSGRVSYNEQFF
TRBJ1-5 | TRBV19 | . | few | TGTGCCAGTAGTATAGATTCAGGTAGCAATCAGCCCCAGCATTTT | CASSIDSGSNQPQHF
TRBJ2-1 | TRBV18 | . | . | TGTGCCAGCTCACCTGATGCCTCCTACAATGAGCAGTTCTTC | CASSPDASYNEQFF